The present T cell receptor beta chain was sequenced within a study of blood T cell repertoires in COVID-19. The trim removed 1 base at V and 2 bases at J, leaving 4 bases unmatched. Germline values: CDR1 SGHNT, CDR2 YENEEA. The CDR3 runs 15 residues. In the study's own analysis: Estimation of nucleated cell counts was performed using reference gene primer amplification. The repertoire was sequenced with immunoSEQ multiplex PCR; TCRdb's copy has only in-frame clones and lacks some. V and J calls and clone size come straight from that table; D and trimming were deduced from the DNA. This sample yields over 150,000 clones, of which more than 85% are seen a single time; about 0.54% belongs to the top ten.

The sample taken for sequencing was peripheral blood. This TCR was sampled from a man between 50 and 59 years old with acute or convalescent COVID-19. The chain joins TRBV11-3 to TRBJ1-1; TRBD1 agrees at 7 bases. Here the CDR3 DNA reads TGTGCCAGCAGCTTAGGACAGGGTAGAAACACTGAAGCTTTCTTT. Residues: CASSLGQGRNTEAFF.